This T cell receptor (beta chain) was captured by sequencing in a study of blood T cell repertoires in COVID-19 (TCRdb year 2020). As for the study more broadly: Collaborator samples came from the United States, Italy and Spain and covered acute and convalescent phases of COVID-19. The prospective study material was composed of cDNA or gDNA derived from T cells, B-cell-depleted T cells, or PBMCs. Deeply sampled blood TCRbeta repertoires from subjects exposed to, actively infected with, or recovered from COVID-19 were included in the dataset. A freely available public database, intended as a resource for researchers studying the immune response to SARS-CoV-2, is where the repertoires were released. Samples were obtained from the ongoing ImmuneRACE study (first 160 participants) and from about 1,300 subjects provided by 6 global collaborators. A de-identified subject ID, COVID-19 status, age in years and sex were almost always included in the sample metadata. Where available, HLA class I and class II types were taken from metadata supplied by the sample provider and were not determined by assay-based typing.

TCRbeta CDR3 regions were amplified from genomic DNA by means of the immunoSEQ Assay, a bias-controlled multiplex PCR. The paper's data handling went like this. Within the assay, amplification of reference gene primers was used to estimate how many nucleated cells each sample contained. To quantify the absolute abundance of each unique TCRbeta CDR3 rearrangement, sequence reads were collapsed and filtered. For each sample, productive Simpson clonality was calculated as the square root of Simpson's diversity index across productive rearrangements. TCRdb limited this immuneACCESS table to in-frame rearrangements with V and J called. A share of clones is missing; checked studies link under half to unresolved V genes, and the rest is unexplained. The V and J calls and clone size were taken over from that table, and D and trimming were inferred from the DNA. This sample holds roughly 60,000 clones; roughly 84% were observed only once. 5.6% of the sample lies in the top ten.

The collaborating institutions used their own protocols to collect whole blood in K2EDTA tubes. Collaborator samples were shipped for TCRbeta analysis as frozen whole blood, isolated PBMCs, or DNA extracted from either sample type. CDR1 and CDR2, per the germline V gene, are MRHNA and SNTAGT. CDR3 length: 15 amino acids, cysteine to phenylalanine. Of all the DNA, just the CDR3 is kept, 45 bases in frame from base 1. The V end loses 8 bases and the J end loses 5 bases, and a stretch of 19 bases separates them. Comments on this clone: The antigen it binds to is not known. No qualities accompany the bases; no much larger clone lies one base away.

Beyond this particular receptor, the publication reports: How much clinical and demographic metadata was included differed by source and by participant, and the metadata was provided uncurated.

The origin of this receptor is a woman in her sixties with acute or convalescent COVID-19. The sequence links TRBV6-4 to TRBJ1-5; the D segment could be TRBD1, given 6 matching bases. Sequencing used peripheral blood. The CDR3 region has the sequence CASPPHRVGDQPQHF. The sequence in DNA is TGTGCCAGCCCCCCCCACAGGGTTGGGGATCAGCCCCAGCATTTT.